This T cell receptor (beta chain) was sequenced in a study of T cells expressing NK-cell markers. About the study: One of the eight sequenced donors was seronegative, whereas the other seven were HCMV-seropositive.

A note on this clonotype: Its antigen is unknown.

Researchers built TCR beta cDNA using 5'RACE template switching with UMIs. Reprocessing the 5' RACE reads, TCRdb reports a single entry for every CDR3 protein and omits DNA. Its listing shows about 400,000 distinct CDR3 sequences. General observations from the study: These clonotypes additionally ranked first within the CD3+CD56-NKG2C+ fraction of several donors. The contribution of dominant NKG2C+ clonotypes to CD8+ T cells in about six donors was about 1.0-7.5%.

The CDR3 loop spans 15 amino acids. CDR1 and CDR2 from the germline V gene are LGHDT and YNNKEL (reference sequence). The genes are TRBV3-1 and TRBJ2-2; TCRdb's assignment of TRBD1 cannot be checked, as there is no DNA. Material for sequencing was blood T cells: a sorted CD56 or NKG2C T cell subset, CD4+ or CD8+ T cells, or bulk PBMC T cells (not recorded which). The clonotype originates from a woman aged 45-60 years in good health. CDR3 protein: CASSHQDRVAGELFF.